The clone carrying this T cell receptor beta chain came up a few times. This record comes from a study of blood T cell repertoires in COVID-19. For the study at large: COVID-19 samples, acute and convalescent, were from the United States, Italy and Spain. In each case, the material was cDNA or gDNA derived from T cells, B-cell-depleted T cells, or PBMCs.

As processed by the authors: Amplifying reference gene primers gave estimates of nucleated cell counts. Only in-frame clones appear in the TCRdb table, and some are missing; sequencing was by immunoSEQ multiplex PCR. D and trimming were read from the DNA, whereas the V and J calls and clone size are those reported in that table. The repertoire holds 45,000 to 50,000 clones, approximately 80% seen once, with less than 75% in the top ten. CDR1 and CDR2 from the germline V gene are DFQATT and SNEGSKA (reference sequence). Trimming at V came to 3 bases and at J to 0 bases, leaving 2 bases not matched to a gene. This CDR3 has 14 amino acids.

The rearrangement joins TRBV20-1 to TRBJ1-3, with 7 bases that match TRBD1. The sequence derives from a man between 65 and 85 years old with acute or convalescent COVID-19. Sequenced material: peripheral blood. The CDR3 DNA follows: TGCAGTGCTAGTGACAGGGACTCTGGAAACACCATATATTTT. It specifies CSASDRDSGNTIYF.